This TCR beta chain was found in a study of cytomegalovirus exposure and HLA in healthy donors. This clone was seen a handful of times. Its cognate antigen is unknown. Primers for the PCR totalled 60 Vbeta and 13 Jbeta. The protocol was immunoSEQ multiplex PCR, while the TCRdb copy is restricted to in-frame clones and leaves out a portion. The data show approximately 210,000 clones, 70% to 80% seen once. CDR3 size: 14 residues. Losses at the gene ends were 1 base for V and 3 bases for J; bases not matched to a gene: 2. Germline V CDR1 and CDR2: SGHVS, FNYEAQ. Overall study results and limits: Later on, an analysis showed TCR association rates differing by HLA locus, with DRB1 the most and HLA-C the fewest.

The receptor was isolated from a girl aged 5 to 17 in good health and CMV-seropositive. V and J are TRBV7-6 and TRBJ2-7; 8 nucleotides align to TRBD1. The specimen sequenced was PBMCs. The CDR3: CASSLEGQGYEQYF. As DNA, the CDR3 is TGTGCCAGCAGCTTAGAAGGACAGGGCTACGAGCAGTACTTC.